This entry concerns a single T cell receptor (beta chain). The antigen remains unidentified. The CDR3 has 15 residues. Germline V gene data show CDR1 as SEHNR and CDR2 as FQNEAQ (reference sequence). This sample was taken from a study of monozygotic twins with inflammatory bowel disease. Study-level findings and limits: Twin concordance left repertoire similarity unchanged, with limited power a possible explanation for this lack of difference.

TCRdb reprocessed the 5' RACE reads; each CDR3 protein has one entry and no DNA is given. In total, the table holds about 150,000 distinct CDR3 sequences. V gene TRBV7-9 combines with J gene TRBJ2-1; the D gene TCRdb calls, TRBD2, cannot be checked with no DNA. Material for sequencing was blood. This clonotype originated in a human donor with ulcerative colitis or Crohn's disease, or a healthy co-twin of an affected twin (not recorded which). The CDR3: CASSLSILAGGEQFF.